The 19 T cell receptor beta chains below all came from one sample that was sequenced in a study of PD-L1 blockade in urothelial cancer (dated by TCRdb to 2016 to 2017). The library was produced with the immunoSEQ multiplex PCR assay. In its TCRdb copy, this immuneACCESS table keeps in-frame sequences only and misses some clones. Where compared with another copy, unresolved V genes explain less than half of these, and the others have no known cause. For this sample there are about 88,000 clones; roughly 90% appear just once. The ten largest account for approximately 9% of the sample. The specimen was PBMCs, collected around atezolizumab (anti-PD-L1) treatment. The receptors shown here come from a man in his 60s with urothelial cancer.

CDR3 residues: CASSPAGTGGGQPQHF. In nucleotides, the CDR3 is TGCGCCAGCAGCCCAGCCGGGACAGGGGGCGGTCAGCCCCAGCATTTT. The V gene is TRBV5-1, the J gene TRBJ1-5; TRBD1 matches 12 bases. Germline-derived CDR1 and CDR2 are SGHRS and YFSETQ. The V and J ends lost 4 bases and 6 bases, in that order; junction bases with no gene match: 8. The CDR3 is 16 residues long. Full variable domain (remainder filled in from reference TRBV5-1 and TRBJ1-5): KAGVTQTPRYLIKTRGQQVTLSCSPISGHRSVSWYQQTPGQGLQFLFEYFSETQRNKGNFPGRFSGRQFSNSRSEMNVSTLELGDSALYLCASSPAGTGGGQPQHFGDGTRLSIL.

The V and J genes are TRBV4-3 and TRBJ1-2, with unresolved D. The CDR3 is made up of 16 amino acids. CDR1 and CDR2 (germline): LGHNA, YSLEER. V dropped 1 base and J dropped 4 bases, with 16 bases sitting between them. CDR3 bases: TGCGCCAGCAGCCAAGCCTCCCTTGAAGCCCGCTATGGCTACACCTTC. Amino acid sequence: CASSQASLEARYGYTF.

This clone was picked up one time. V usage is TRBV2 and J usage is TRBJ2-2; D not resolved. This CDR3 has 13 residues. Looked up from germline, CDR1 is SNHLY and CDR2 is FYNNEI. Here the CDR3 DNA reads TGTGTGACGCGTCTAGAGGTCCCCGGGGAGCTGTTTTTT. Its protein is CVTRLEVPGELFF.

The chain has TRBV5-4 and TRBJ2-2; 9 positions match TRBD2. This CDR3 is 15 amino acids long. Germline assignment: CDR1 SGHNT and CDR2 YYREEE (reference sequence). Trimming took 5 bases from V and 3 from J; bases not matched to a gene: 5. As DNA, the CDR3 is TGTGCCAGCAGGTTAGCGGGGGTCGACACCGGGGAGCTGTTTTTT. Translated, it gives CASRLAGVDTGELFF.

The genes are TRBV7-2 and TRBJ2-5; 9 bases match TRBD2. This CDR3 comprises 15 residues. From germline, CDR1 is SGHTA and CDR2 FQGNSA. V dropped 2 bases and J dropped 5; count of bases not matched to a gene: 6. The CDR3 DNA is TGTGCCAGCAGCTTACAGCGGGAGGTTCGGGAGACCCAGTACTTC. It codes for CASSLQREVRETQYF.

The chain couples TRBV5-1 to TRBJ2-7; TRBD2 aligns across 9 bases. The CDR3 has 14 residues. After removal of 1 base from V and 6 bases from J, the junction contained 5 bases not matched to a gene. The germline gives CDR1 SGHRS, CDR2 YFSETQ. CDR3 in amino acids: CASSLFGLATEQYF. The CDR3, as DNA: TGCGCCAGCAGCTTGTTCGGACTAGCGACCGAGCAGTACTTC.

The chain is built from TRBV29-1 and TRBJ2-1; TRBD1 matches 9 bases. V was clipped by 8 bases and J by 5 bases; unmatched bases: 7. The germline V gene has CDR1 SQVTM and CDR2 ANQGSEA. This CDR3 contains 13 residues. The CDR3 is CSIDRGVDNEQFF. The DNA for the CDR3 is TGCAGCATCGACAGGGGGGTTGACAATGAGCAGTTCTTC.

This clone was seen once. V and J are TRBV6-5 and TRBJ2-7, with a possible D match to TRBD1 (6 bases). Trimming cost V 2 bases and J 7 bases, with 15 bases left between them. Per germline, CDR1 MNHEY and CDR2 SVGAGI. CDR3 size: 14 residues. This CDR3 is CASSYRHQGGEQYF. The CDR3 DNA follows: TGTGCCAGCAGTTACCGACACCAAGGGGGAGAGCAGTACTTC.

V is TRBV10-1 and J is TRBJ2-7; 8 bases match TRBD1. CDR1 WNHNN and CDR2 SYGVQD come from the germline V gene (reference sequence). Losses at the gene ends were 8 bases for V and 6 bases for J; bases not matched to a gene: 0. The CDR3 has 10 amino acids. For the CDR3, the DNA is TGCGCCAGCGGACAGGGCGAGCAGTACTTC. Encoded protein: CASGQGEQYF.

The V call is TRBV7-2, the J call TRBJ2-7, with D hard to call. Germline CDR1 is SGHTA and CDR2 is FQGNSA. Trimming removed 1 base at V and 0 bases at J, with 13 bases between. The CDR3 is made up of 16 amino acids. CDR3 amino acids: CASSLVGGFISYEQYF. CDR3 coding DNA: TGTGCCAGCAGCTTAGTCGGCGGATTCATCTCCTACGAGCAGTACTTC.

The chain recombines TRBV5-1 with TRBJ1-3; tentatively, D is TRBD1 (5 bases). This CDR3 comprises 15 residues. Per the germline V gene, CDR1 is SGHRS and CDR2 is YFSETQ. With 0 bases removed from V and 2 bases from J, the gap between germline ends came to 9 bases. The CDR3 DNA is TGCGCCAGCAGCTTGGGACAGTGGGCTGGAAACACCATATATTTT. Its translation: CASSLGQWAGNTIYF.

The chain has TRBV18 and TRBJ2-5, with D perhaps TRBD1 (6 bases). CDR1 is KGHSH, CDR2 LQKENI, per germline. The CDR3 totals 17 residues. Between the trimmed V and J ends, which lost 3 bases and 1 base, there was a span of 18 bases. The CDR3 region is CASSPNSPRTAQETQYF. CDR3 coding DNA: TGTGCCAGCTCACCTAATTCACCCCGGACAGCCCAAGAGACCCAGTACTTC. Using reference TRBV18 and TRBJ2-5 for the parts outside the CDR3, the full variable domain is NAGVMQNPRHLVRRRGQEARLRCSPMKGHSHVYWYRQLPEEGLKFMVYLQKENIIDESGMPKERFSAEFPKEGPSILRIQQVVRGDSAAYFCASSPNSPRTAQETQYFGPGTRLLVL.

In its sample, this clone was seen once. This chain uses TRBV14 with TRBJ2-7; D is perhaps TRBD1 (6 bases). This CDR3 has 15 residues. Trimming stripped 5 bases from V and 0 bases from J, with 14 bases between. The germline V gene has CDR1 SGHDN and CDR2 FVKESK. In nucleotides, the CDR3 is TGTGCCAGCAGCACAACAGGGCCCAGCTCCTACGAGCAGTACTTC. Translating it yields CASSTTGPSSYEQYF.

CDR3 region: CASSSGNTEAFF. For the CDR3, the DNA is TGTGCCAGCAGCTCCGGGAACACTGAAGCTTTCTTT. The rearrangement joins TRBV5-5 to TRBJ1-1, with D unresolved. CDR1 SGHKS and CDR2 YYEKEE come from the germline V gene (reference sequence). The CDR3 consists of 12 residues. Deletions cut 3 bases from V and 1 base from J, with 4 bases between.

This chain uses TRBV29-1 with TRBJ2-3; D uncertain. Trimming left V 3 bases short and J 10 bases short, with 11 bases between. This CDR3 region has 11 residues. The germline V gene has CDR1 SQVTM and CDR2 ANQGSEA. The DNA of the CDR3 is TGCAGCGTTGAGCGGTCAATATCGCAGTATTTT. It specifies CSVERSISQYF.

The chain employs TRBV5-1 and TRBJ2-5; the D gene is possibly TRBD2 (6 bases). Trimming cost V 3 bases and J 5 bases, with 11 bases left between them. The germline CDR1 and CDR2 sequences are SGHRS and YFSETQ. CDR3 length equals 13 residues. The CDR3 reads CASSSGLGETQYF. CDR3 bases: TGCGCCAGCAGCTCGGGACTGGGGGAGACCCAGTACTTC. Variable domain in full (rest from reference TRBV5-1 and TRBJ2-5): KAGVTQTPRYLIKTRGQQVTLSCSPISGHRSVSWYQQTPGQGLQFLFEYFSETQRNKGNFPGRFSGRQFSNSRSEMNVSTLELGDSALYLCASSSGLGETQYFGPGTRLLVL.

The chain links TRBV6-5 to TRBJ2-1, with D perhaps TRBD1 (6 bases). Germline CDR1 reads MNHEY; CDR2 reads SVGAGI. V lost 7 bases and J lost 0, with 13 bases in between. The CDR3 runs to 15 residues. The CDR3 DNA reads TGTGCCAGCAAGAACGACAGGAGCTCCTACAATGAGCAGTTCTTC. Translation: CASKNDRSSYNEQFF.

The chain joins TRBV2 to TRBJ1-1; maybe TRBD1 (5 bases). The CDR3 covers 14 residues. The germline V gene encodes CDR1 SNHLY and CDR2 FYNNEI. Trimming pared 1 base from V and 6 bases from J, leaving 12 bases between. DNA of the CDR3: TGTGCCAGCAGTGAAGGGGACTCTTGGGCTGAAGCTTTCTTT. Translation gives CASSEGDSWAEAFF.

The chain uses TRBV6-5 and TRBJ1-3; TRBD1 matches 7 bases. J was trimmed by 0 bases and V by 10 bases; bases with no gene match: 6. Germline V gene data show CDR1 as MNHEY and CDR2 as SVGAGI. The CDR3 sequence is 14 residues long. CDR3 coding DNA: TGTGCCACGAGGACAGGAAACTCTGGAAACACCATATATTTT. Amino acid sequence: CATRTGNSGNTIYF.